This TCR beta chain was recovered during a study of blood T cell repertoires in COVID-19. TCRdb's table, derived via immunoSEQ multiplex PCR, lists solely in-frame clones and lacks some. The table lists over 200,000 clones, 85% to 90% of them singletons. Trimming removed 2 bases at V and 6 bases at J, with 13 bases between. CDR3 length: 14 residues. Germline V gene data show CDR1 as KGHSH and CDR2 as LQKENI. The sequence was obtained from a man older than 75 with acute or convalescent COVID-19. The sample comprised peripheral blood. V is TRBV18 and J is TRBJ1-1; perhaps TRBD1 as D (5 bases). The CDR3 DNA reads TGTGCCAGCTCACCAGACAGACTCGGGCCTGAAGCTTTCTTT. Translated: CASSPDRLGPEAFF.